The sequence of this T cell receptor (beta chain) was determined in a study of identical twins. All donors comprised healthy Caucasians. Concerning this clonotype itself: Its specificity is not known.

Per the germline V gene, CDR1 is KGHDR and CDR2 is SFDVKD. The CDR3 extends over 16 amino acids. V was clipped by 2 bases and J by 4 bases; unmatched bases: 8. Template switching introduced a universal primer site, and the cDNA bore unique molecular identifiers. Each CDR3 protein is one row after TCRdb ran MiXCR on the 5' RACE reads. In the table there are hundreds of thousands of distinct CDR3 sequences, 8.6% of which are singletons. The study's findings and limits: In drawing conclusions, the study used cross-sectional statistical analysis and did not follow the same donors. Invariant MAIT and iNKT cells could partly confound zero-insertion analyses.

The same specimen was also included in a second study, on yellow fever vaccine responses in identical twins.

The chain recombines TRBV24-1 with TRBJ2-7, with 9 nucleotides matching TRBD1. Sample: PBMCs. The receptor's source is a woman younger than 30 in good health. The CDR3 loop reads CATSDSSGTGRYEQYF. In DNA, the CDR3 is TGTGCCACCAGTGATTCGTCCGGGACAGGGCGTTACGAGCAGTACTTC.